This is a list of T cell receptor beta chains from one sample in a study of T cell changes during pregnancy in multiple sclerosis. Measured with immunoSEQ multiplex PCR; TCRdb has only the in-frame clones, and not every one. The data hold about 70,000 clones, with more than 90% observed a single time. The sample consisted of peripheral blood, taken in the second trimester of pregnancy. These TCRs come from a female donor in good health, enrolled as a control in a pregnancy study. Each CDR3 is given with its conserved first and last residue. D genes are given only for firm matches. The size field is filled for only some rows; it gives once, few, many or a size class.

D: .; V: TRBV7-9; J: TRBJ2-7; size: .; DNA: TGTGCCAGCAGCTTAGGCGGGGACGAGCAGTACTTC; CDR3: CASSLGGDEQYF
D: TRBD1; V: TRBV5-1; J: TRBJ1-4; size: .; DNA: TGCGCCAGCAGCCTGGGGACAGCATTTAATGAAAAACTGTTTTTT; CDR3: CASSLGTAFNEKLFF
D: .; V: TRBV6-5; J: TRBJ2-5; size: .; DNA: TGTGCCAGCAGTTACTCGACTCCGGGGGTAGGGGAGACCCAGTACTTC; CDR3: CASSYSTPGVGETQYF
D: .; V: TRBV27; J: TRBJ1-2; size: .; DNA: TGTGCCAGCAGTTATGGCTTCCAGTCAAGCTATGGCTACACCTTC; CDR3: CASSYGFQSSYGYTF
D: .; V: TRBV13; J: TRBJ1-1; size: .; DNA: TGTGCCAGCAGCTTAGCGGACACTGAAGCTTTCTTT; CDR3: CASSLADTEAFF
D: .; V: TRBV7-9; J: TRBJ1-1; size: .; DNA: TGTGCCAGCAGCCCGTCCGTACAGGGCGCACTGAACACTGAAGCTTTCTTT; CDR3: CASSPSVQGALNTEAFF
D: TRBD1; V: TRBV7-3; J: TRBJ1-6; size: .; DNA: TGTGCCAGCAGGCGGGACAGGGATTCACCCCTCCACTTT; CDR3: CASRRDRDSPLHF
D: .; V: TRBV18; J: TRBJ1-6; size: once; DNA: TGTGCCAGCTCTCGGATGGACGGGGATAATTCACCCCTCCACTTT; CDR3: CASSRMDGDNSPLHF
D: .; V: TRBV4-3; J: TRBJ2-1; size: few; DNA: TGCGCCAGCAGCCAAGAACTGAGGGATAACAATGAGCAGTTCTTC; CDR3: CASSQELRDNNEQFF
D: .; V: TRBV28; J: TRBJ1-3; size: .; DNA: TGTGCCAGCAGTTTACAGGGCAGTTTGGACTCTGGAAACACCATATATTTT; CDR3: CASSLQGSLDSGNTIYF
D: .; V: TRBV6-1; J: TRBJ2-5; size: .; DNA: TGTGCCAGCAGCGCCGTGCGAGAGACCCAGTACTTC; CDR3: CASSAVRETQYF
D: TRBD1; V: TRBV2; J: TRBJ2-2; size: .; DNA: TGTGCCAGCAGACAGTGGGGACAGGGTAACACCGGGGAGCTGTTTTTT; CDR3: CASRQWGQGNTGELFF
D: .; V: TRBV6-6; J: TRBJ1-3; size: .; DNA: TGTGCCACCCGCGAGGGGGGGTCACCTGGAAACACCATATATTTT; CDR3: CATREGGSPGNTIYF
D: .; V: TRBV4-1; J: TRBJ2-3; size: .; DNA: TGCGCCAGCAGCATCTGGGCGGGGGCGGGAGATACGCAGTATTTT; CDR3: CASSIWAGAGDTQYF
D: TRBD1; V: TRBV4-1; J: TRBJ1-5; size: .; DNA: TGCGCCAGCAGCCAAGATGCGGGACAGGGGATTCAGCCCCAGCATTTT; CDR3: CASSQDAGQGIQPQHF
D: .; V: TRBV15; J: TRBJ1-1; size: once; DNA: TGTGCCACCAGCAGAGGGGCAGCCCTGGAGAACACTGAAGCTTTCTTT; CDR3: CATSRGAALENTEAFF
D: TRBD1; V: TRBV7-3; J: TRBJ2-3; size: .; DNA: TGTGCCAGCAGCTCAACAGGGGTGGCAGATACGCAGTATTTT; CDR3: CASSSTGVADTQYF
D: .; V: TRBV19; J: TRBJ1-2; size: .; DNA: TGTGCCAGTAGTAACAGGGATGGCTACACCTTC; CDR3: CASSNRDGYTF
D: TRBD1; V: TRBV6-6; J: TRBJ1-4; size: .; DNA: TGTGCCAGCAGGCCGGGACAGTCTAATGAAAAACTGTTTTTT; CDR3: CASRPGQSNEKLFF
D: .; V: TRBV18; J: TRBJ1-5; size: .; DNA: TGTGCCAGCTCACCACCGGAGGTAACCCAGCCCCAGCATTTT; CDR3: CASSPPEVTQPQHF
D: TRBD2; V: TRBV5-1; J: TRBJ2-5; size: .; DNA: TGCGCCAGCAGCTTGGCCCCTGGGAGGGAAGAGACCCAGTACTTC; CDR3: CASSLAPGREETQYF
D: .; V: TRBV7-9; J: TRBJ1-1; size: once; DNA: TGTGCCAGCAGCTTAGCGGGCAGTCACACTGAAGCTTTCTTT; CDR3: CASSLAGSHTEAFF
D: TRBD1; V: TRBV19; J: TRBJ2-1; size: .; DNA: TGTGCCGTAGTCCGGGACAGGGGTCTCGGGAGCTCCTACAATGAGCAGTTCTTC; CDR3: CAVVRDRGLGSSYNEQFF
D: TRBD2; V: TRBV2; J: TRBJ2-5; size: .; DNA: TGTGCCAGCAGTGGGGTGACAGGGGCCCTAGCGGGGGCCCACGCCGGGTACCAAGAGACCCAGTACTTC; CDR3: CASSGVTGALAGAHAGYQETQYF
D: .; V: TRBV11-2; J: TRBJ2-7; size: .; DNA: TGTGCCAGCCACCCAGAGGGCCGGTCCTACGAGCAGTACTTC; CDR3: CASHPEGRSYEQYF
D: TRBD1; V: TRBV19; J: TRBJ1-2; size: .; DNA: TGTGCCAGTAGGAAGGACAGGGGCGGTGGCTATGGCTACACCTTC; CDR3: CASRKDRGGGYGYTF
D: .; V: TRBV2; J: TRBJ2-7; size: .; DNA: TGTGCCAGCAAAGACCAGGGGCGACCTCCTATCGAGCAGTACTTC; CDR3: CASKDQGRPPIEQYF
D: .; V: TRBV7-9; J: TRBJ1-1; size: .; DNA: TGTGCCAGCAGCCCCTCTACTGAAGCTTTCTTT; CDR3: CASSPSTEAFF
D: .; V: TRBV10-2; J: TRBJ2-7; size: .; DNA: TGCGCCAGCAGTACCAGGGGTGGGAACTACGAGCAGTACTTC; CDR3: CASSTRGGNYEQYF
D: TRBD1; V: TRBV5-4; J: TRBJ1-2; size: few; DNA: TGTGCCACCCGTCGACGGGAGGGGGCGAAGGGGGCGGGTGGCTACACCTTC; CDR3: CATRRREGAKGAGGYTF
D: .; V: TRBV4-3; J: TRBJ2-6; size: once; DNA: TGCGCCAGCAGCCCTGACTCAACTGGGGCCAACGTCCTGACTTTC; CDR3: CASSPDSTGANVLTF
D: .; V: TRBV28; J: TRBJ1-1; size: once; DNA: TGTGCCAGCACCCCGGTGGCCGGGGACACTGAAGCTTTCTTT; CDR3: CASTPVAGDTEAFF
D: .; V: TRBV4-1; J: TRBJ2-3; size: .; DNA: TGCGCCAGCAGCCAAGGCCCCTCGGGGGGCGGCACAGATACGCAGTATTTT; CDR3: CASSQGPSGGGTDTQYF
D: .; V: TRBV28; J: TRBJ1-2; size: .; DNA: TGTGCCAGCAGTTTAGCGCCCACTGTTTATGGCTACACCTTC; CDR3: CASSLAPTVYGYTF
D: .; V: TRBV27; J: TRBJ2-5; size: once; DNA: TGTGCCAGCAGTACATATAGCGGTTCCCAGTACTTC; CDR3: CASSTYSGSQYF
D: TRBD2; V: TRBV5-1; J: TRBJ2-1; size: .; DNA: TGCGCCAGCAGCTTGGGTCATAGCGGGGGATGGAATGAGCAGTTCTTC; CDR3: CASSLGHSGGWNEQFF
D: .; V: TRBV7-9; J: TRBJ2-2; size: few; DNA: TGTGCCAGCAGCCCAGGGCTCAACACCGGGGAGCTGTTTTTT; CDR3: CASSPGLNTGELFF
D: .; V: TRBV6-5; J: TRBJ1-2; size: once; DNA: TGTGCCAGCAGTCCCCCAGGGCGTCAGGGCTATGGCTACACCTTC; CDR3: CASSPPGRQGYGYTF
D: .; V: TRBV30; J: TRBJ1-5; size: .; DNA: TGTGCCTGGAGTTGGGGGCTTCCACCTAGCAATCAGCCCCAGCATTTT; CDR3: CAWSWGLPPSNQPQHF
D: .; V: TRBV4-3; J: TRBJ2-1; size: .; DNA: TGCGCCAGCAGCCAAGTGGGCTCGAATGAGCAGTTCTTC; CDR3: CASSQVGSNEQFF
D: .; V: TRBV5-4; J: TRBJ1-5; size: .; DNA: TGTGCCAGCAGCCGATTTGACACGCCAAATCAGCCCCAGCATTTT; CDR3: CASSRFDTPNQPQHF